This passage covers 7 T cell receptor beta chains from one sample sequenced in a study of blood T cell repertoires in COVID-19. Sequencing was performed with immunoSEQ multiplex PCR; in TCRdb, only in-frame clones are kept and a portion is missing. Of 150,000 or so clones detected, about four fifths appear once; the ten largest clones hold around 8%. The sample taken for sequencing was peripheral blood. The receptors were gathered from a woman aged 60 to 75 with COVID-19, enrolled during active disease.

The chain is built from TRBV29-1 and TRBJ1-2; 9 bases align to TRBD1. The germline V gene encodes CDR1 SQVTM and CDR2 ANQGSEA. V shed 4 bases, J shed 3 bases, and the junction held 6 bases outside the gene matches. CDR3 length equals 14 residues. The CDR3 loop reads CSVGGQGNYYGYTF. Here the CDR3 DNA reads TGCAGCGTTGGTGGACAGGGGAACTACTATGGCTACACCTTC. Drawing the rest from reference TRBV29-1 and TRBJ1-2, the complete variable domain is SAVISQKPSRDICQRGTSLTIQCQVDSQVTMMFWYRQQPGQSLTLIATANQGSEATYESGFVIDKFPISRPNLTFSTLTVSNMSPEDSSIYLCSVGGQGNYYGYTFGSGTRLTVV.

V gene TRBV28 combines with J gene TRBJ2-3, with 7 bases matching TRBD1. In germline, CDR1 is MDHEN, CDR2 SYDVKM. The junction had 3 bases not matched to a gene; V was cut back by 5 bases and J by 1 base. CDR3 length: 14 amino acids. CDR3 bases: TGTGCCAGCAGTACCGGGACAGGCACAGATACGCAGTATTTT. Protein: CASSTGTGTDTQYF.

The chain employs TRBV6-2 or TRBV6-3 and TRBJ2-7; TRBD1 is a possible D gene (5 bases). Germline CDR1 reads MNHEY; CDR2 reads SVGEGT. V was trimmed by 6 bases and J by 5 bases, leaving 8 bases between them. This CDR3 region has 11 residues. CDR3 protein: CASSDSNEQYV. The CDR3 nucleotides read TGTGCCAGCAGCGACAGCAACGAGCAGTACGTC.

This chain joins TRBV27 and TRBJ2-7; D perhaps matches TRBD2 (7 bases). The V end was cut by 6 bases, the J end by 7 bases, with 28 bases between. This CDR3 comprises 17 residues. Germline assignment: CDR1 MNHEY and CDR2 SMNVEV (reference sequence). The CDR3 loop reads CASRHITLAEGGREQYF. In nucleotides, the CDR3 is TGTGCCAGCAGACATATTACCCTAGCGGAAGGGGGTCGGGAGCAGTACTTC.

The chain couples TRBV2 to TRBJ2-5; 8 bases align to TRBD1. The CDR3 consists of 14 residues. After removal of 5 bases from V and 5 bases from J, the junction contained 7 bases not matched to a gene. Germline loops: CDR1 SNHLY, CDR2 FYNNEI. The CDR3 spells CASSLSQGAETQYF. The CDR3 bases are TGTGCCAGCAGTCTATCCCAGGGGGCGGAGACCCAGTACTTC.

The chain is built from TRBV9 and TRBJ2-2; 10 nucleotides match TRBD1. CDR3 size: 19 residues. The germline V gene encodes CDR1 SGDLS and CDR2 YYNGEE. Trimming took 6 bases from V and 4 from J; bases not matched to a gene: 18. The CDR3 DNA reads TGTGCCAGCACCAAGACTGGCGTTAGGGGGACAGGGGCCACCGGGGAGCTGTTTTTT. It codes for CASTKTGVRGTGATGELFF.

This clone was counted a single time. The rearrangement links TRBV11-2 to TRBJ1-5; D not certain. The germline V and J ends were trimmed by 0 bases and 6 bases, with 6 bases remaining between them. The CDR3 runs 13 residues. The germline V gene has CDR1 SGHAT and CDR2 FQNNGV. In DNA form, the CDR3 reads TGTGCCAGCAGCTTAGAGAGATCTCAGCCCCAGCATTTT. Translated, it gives CASSLERSQPQHF.